These 24 T cell receptor beta chains originate from one sample sequenced in a study of blood T cell repertoires in COVID-19. Profiling relied on immunoSEQ multiplex PCR, and the TCRdb table lists in-frame clones only, not all of them. The sample lists roughly 670,000 clones, 80% to 90% occurring once. Sequencing was done on a sample of peripheral blood. These receptors originate from a woman aged 18-29 years with acute or convalescent COVID-19.

This chain joins TRBV3-1 (or the pseudogene TRBV3-2) and TRBJ1-5; possibly TRBD1 for D (6 bases). The CDR3 is 20 amino acids. Germline V gene sequence: CDR1 LGHDT, CDR2 YNNKEL (reference sequence). Trimming pared 1 base from V and 4 bases from J, leaving 26 bases between. The CDR3 DNA is TGTGCCAGCAGCCAAGTGAAACGGAAAATGCCCGACAGGCAAAATCAGCCCCAGCATTTT. Residues: CASSQVKRKMPDRQNQPQHF.

This clone was seen a single time. This specimen includes other DNA sequences encoding the same CDR3. The rearrangement links TRBV18 to TRBJ1-2; 8 bases are shared with TRBD1. Germline CDR1 reads KGHSH; CDR2 reads LQKENI. This CDR3 spans 13 amino acids. V was clipped by 6 bases and J by 4 bases; unmatched bases: 4. CDR3 sequence: CASSPGTGYGYTF. In DNA form, the CDR3 reads TGTGCCAGCTCTCCGGGGACAGGCTATGGCTACACCTTC.

The chain has TRBV5-1 and TRBJ2-5; 11 bases are shared with TRBD1. V was clipped by 3 bases and J by 2 bases; unmatched bases: 3. Looked up from germline, CDR1 is SGHRS and CDR2 is YFSETQ. The CDR3 sequence is 15 residues long. The CDR3 region has the DNA TGCGCCAGCAGCTGGGGACAGGGGGATCAAGAGACCCAGTACTTC. Amino acid sequence: CASSWGQGDQETQYF. Full variable domain (remainder filled in from reference TRBV5-1 and TRBJ2-5): KAGVTQTPRYLIKTRGQQVTLSCSPISGHRSVSWYQQTPGQGLQFLFEYFSETQRNKGNFPGRFSGRQFSNSRSEMNVSTLELGDSALYLCASSWGQGDQETQYFGPGTRLLVL.

The chain links TRBV29-1 to TRBJ1-2; D gene uncertain. Deletions cut 7 bases from V and 0 bases from J, with 9 bases between. Germline lookup yields CDR1 SQVTM and CDR2 ANQGSEA. This CDR3 is built from 12 residues. The CDR3: CSATATNYGYTF. In DNA form, the CDR3 reads TGCAGCGCTACAGCCACTAACTATGGCTACACCTTC.

The chain combines TRBV5-8 with TRBJ1-2, with TRBD1 matching over 8 bases. The germline gives CDR1 SGHTS, CDR2 YDEGEE. The CDR3 extends over 15 amino acids. The J segment lost 4 bases and the V segment lost 0 bases, leaving 5 bases of the junction unmatched. CDR3 sequence (DNA): TGTGCCAGCAGCTTGGGGACAGGGCTTATCTATGGCTACACCTTC. It is translated as CASSLGTGLIYGYTF.

The rearrangement links TRBV28 to TRBJ2-7; 12 positions agree with TRBD1. Germline values: CDR1 MDHEN, CDR2 SYDVKM. V shed 4 bases, J shed 6 bases, and the junction held 7 bases outside the gene matches. The length of the CDR3 is 15 residues. The CDR3 DNA sequence: TGTGCCAGCAGTTCACACGGGACAGGGGGCTTCGAGCAGTACTTC. Translated: CASSSHGTGGFEQYF.

The CDR3: CASSITRDRSYNEQFF. CDR3 in DNA: TGTGCCAGTAGTATAACACGGGACAGATCCTACAATGAGCAGTTCTTC. The chain links TRBV19 to TRBJ2-1, with 7 bases matching TRBD1. This CDR3 spans 16 amino acids. J lost 1 base, V lost 2 bases, and 5 bases had no gene match. Germline V gene lookup returns CDR1 LNHDA and CDR2 SQIVND (reference sequence).

The chain carries TRBV3-1 (or the pseudogene TRBV3-2) and TRBJ2-1; D gene unclear. V lost 0 bases to trimming and J lost 15 bases, with 12 bases between them. Germline-derived CDR1 and CDR2 are LGHDT and YNNKEL (reference sequence). The CDR3 contains 12 residues. In DNA, the CDR3 is TGTGCCAGCAGCCAAGATCCCAGAGGCCCGTTCTTC. It codes for CASSQDPRGPFF.

The genes are TRBV5-4 and TRBJ2-2; D is perhaps TRBD1 (6 bases). From germline, CDR1 is SGHNT and CDR2 YYREEE (reference sequence). This CDR3 comprises 15 residues. V lost 0 bases and J lost 4, with 10 bases in between. CDR3 loop: CASSLDREITGELFF. CDR3 coding DNA: TGTGCCAGCAGCTTGGACAGGGAGATCACCGGGGAGCTGTTTTTT.

The chain is built from TRBV14 and TRBJ1-1; tentatively, D is TRBD1 (6 bases). Germline lookup yields CDR1 SGHDN and CDR2 FVKESK. The length of the CDR3 is 17 residues. The V end lost 1 base, the J end lost 1 base, and 16 bases lay between the germline ends. CDR3 in amino acids: CASSQVLPTGSNTEAFF. The CDR3 bases are TGTGCCAGCAGCCAAGTTCTACCGACAGGATCGAACACTGAAGCTTTCTTT. The full variable domain, its missing parts supplied by reference TRBV14 and TRBJ1-1, is EAGVTQFPSHSVIEKGQTVTLRCDPISGHDNLYWYRRVMGKEIKFLLHFVKESKQDESGMPNNRFLAERTGGTYSTLKVQPAELEDSGVYFCASSQVLPTGSNTEAFFGQGTRLTVV.

This clone was counted once. The genes are TRBV7-9 and TRBJ1-2, with TRBD1 identical over 10 bases. Trimming cost V 7 bases and J 6 bases; bases outside gene matches: 8. Germline V CDR1 and CDR2: SEHNR, FQNEAQ (reference sequence). This CDR3 has 14 amino acids. CDR3 coding DNA: TGTGCCAGCAACCGACAGGGGGCTTATGATGGCTACACCTTC. Translating gives CASNRQGAYDGYTF.

This clone is a singleton in its sample. The chain links TRBV7-2 to TRBJ2-1; perhaps TRBD2 as D (5 bases). The germline gives CDR1 SGHTA, CDR2 FQGNSA. There are 19 residues in the CDR3. The V and J ends lost 5 bases and 0 bases respectively, with 23 bases between them. CDR3 coding DNA: TGTGCCAGCAGCCCGATGGGGAGCGACTGGACCGGCTCCTACAATGAGCAGTTCTTC. It translates to CASSPMGSDWTGSYNEQFF.

This rearrangement joins TRBV10-3 to TRBJ1-1; possibly TRBD1 for D (6 bases). V lost 8 bases and J lost 0, with 7 bases in between. Per the germline V gene, CDR1 is ENHRY and CDR2 is SYGVKD. This CDR3 is built from 12 residues. Here the CDR3 reads CAIGGMNTEAFF. CDR3 DNA sequence: TGTGCCATCGGGGGCATGAACACTGAAGCTTTCTTT.

The chain recombines TRBV29-1 with TRBJ1-2, with a weak D call TRBD1 (5 bases). The CDR3 spans 9 residues. V was pared by 6 bases and J by 9 bases, with 8 bases between. The germline gives CDR1 SQVTM, CDR2 ANQGSEA. The CDR3 loop is CSVGGSYTF. The CDR3 DNA sequence: TGCAGCGTGGGGGGAAGCTACACCTTC.

V usage is TRBV4-1 and J usage is TRBJ2-7; 7 bases are a match to TRBD2. Looked up from germline, CDR1 is MGHRA and CDR2 is YSYEKL. V lost 4 bases to trimming and J lost 0 bases; unmatched junction nucleotides: 6. This CDR3 is 15 amino acids long. The DNA for the CDR3 is TGCGCCAGCAGCCCACAAGCGGGAAGCTCCTACGAGCAGTACTTC. Protein sequence: CASSPQAGSSYEQYF.

The V call is TRBV9, the J call TRBJ1-2; D is unresolved. CDR1 SGDLS and CDR2 YYNGEE come from the germline V gene. V lost 1 base and J lost 6, with 4 bases in between. The CDR3 has 11 residues. CDR3 amino acids: CASSVCNGYTF. As DNA, the CDR3 is TGTGCCAGCAGCGTATGTAATGGCTACACCTTC. Filled out from reference TRBV9 and TRBJ1-2, the complete variable domain reads DSGVTQTPKHLITATGQRVTLRCSPRSGDLSVYWYQQSLDQGLQFLIQYYNGEERAKGNILERFSAQQFPDLHSELNLSSLELGDSALYFCASSVCNGYTFGSGTRLTVV.

This clone came up once. The chain combines TRBV13 with TRBJ1-2; D may be TRBD1 (5 bases). Germline CDR1 PRHDT, CDR2 FYEKMQ (reference sequence). Trimming removed 1 base at V and 6 bases at J, with 12 bases between. CDR3 length: 14 residues. CDR3 bases: TGTGCCAGCAGCTTAGAGGTCAGGGCAAATGGCTACACCTTC. It codes for CASSLEVRANGYTF.

V is TRBV14 and J is TRBJ1-2, with D perhaps TRBD1 (6 bases). The CDR3 has 17 amino acids. Germline-derived CDR1 and CDR2 are SGHDN and FVKESK. The V and J ends lost 2 bases and 5 bases respectively, with 21 bases between them. CDR3 coding DNA: TGTGCCAGCAGCCAATTTAATTGGGAACAGGGAGGGTATGGCTACACCTTC. Translating it yields CASSQFNWEQGGYGYTF.

The chain combines TRBV10-2 with TRBJ1-2; 9 nucleotides align to TRBD1. V trimming: 8 bases; J trimming: 6 bases; junction bases outside the gene matches: 10. The CDR3 spans 14 residues. Germline V gene lookup returns CDR1 WSHSY and CDR2 SAAADI. In DNA, the CDR3 is TGCGCCAGCCTCCCGGACAGGGGACTTCATGGCTACACCTTC. This sequence encodes CASLPDRGLHGYTF.

The CDR3 here is CSVEERDRTTYEQYF. DNA of the CDR3: TGCAGCGTTGAAGAAAGGGACAGAACCACCTACGAGCAGTACTTC. V gene TRBV29-1 combines with J gene TRBJ2-7, with TRBD1 matching 7 bases. CDR3 size: 15 residues. Trimming removed 0 bases from V and 2 bases from J; junction bases left unmatched: 7. Germline CDR1 SQVTM, CDR2 ANQGSEA.

The gene calls are TRBV7-8 and TRBJ2-1; a weak D match, TRBD1 (6 bases). This CDR3 has 15 amino acids. Germline V lookup: CDR1 SGHVS, CDR2 FQNEAQ. The germline V and J ends were trimmed by 5 bases and 9 bases, with 20 bases remaining between them. Here the CDR3 DNA reads TGTGCCAGCAGCCTACGCGACAGGTCACCCGGTGAGCAGTTCTTC. As protein: CASSLRDRSPGEQFF.

This sequence joins TRBV29-1 and TRBJ1-2, with TRBD1 matching 9 bases. The CDR3 has 14 residues. Germline assignment: CDR1 SQVTM and CDR2 ANQGSEA. Unmatched junction bases numbered 9, after V lost 6 bases and J lost 4 bases. CDR3 protein: CSVLSTGGGYGYTF. CDR3 DNA sequence: TGCAGCGTATTATCGACAGGGGGTGGCTATGGCTACACCTTC. Combining the CDR3 with reference TRBV29-1 and TRBJ1-2 gives the whole variable domain SAVISQKPSRDICQRGTSLTIQCQVDSQVTMMFWYRQQPGQSLTLIATANQGSEATYESGFVIDKFPISRPNLTFSTLTVSNMSPEDSSIYLCSVLSTGGGYGYTFGSGTRLTVV.

The V and J genes are TRBV7-9 and TRBJ2-2, with TRBD1 matching over 7 bases. The CDR3 has 15 amino acids. J gave up 1 base and V 5 bases, and 4 bases lay outside the gene matches. From germline, CDR1 is SEHNR and CDR2 FQNEAQ (reference sequence). DNA for the CDR3: TGTGCCAGCAGCGCCGGGACAGAGAACACCGGGGAGCTGTTTTTT. It specifies CASSAGTENTGELFF.

The sample holds one count of this clone. The rearrangement joins TRBV3-1 (or the pseudogene TRBV3-2) to TRBJ1-4; 12 bases map to TRBD1. CDR1 is LGHDT and CDR2 is YNNKEL in the germline V gene (reference sequence). The ends lost 0 bases at V and 8 bases at J; junction bases unmatched: 4. CDR3 length: 16 residues. The CDR3 nucleotides read TGTGCCAGCAGCCAAGATAGGGGGACAGGGGGCGAAAAACTGTTTTTT. Amino acids: CASSQDRGTGGEKLFF.